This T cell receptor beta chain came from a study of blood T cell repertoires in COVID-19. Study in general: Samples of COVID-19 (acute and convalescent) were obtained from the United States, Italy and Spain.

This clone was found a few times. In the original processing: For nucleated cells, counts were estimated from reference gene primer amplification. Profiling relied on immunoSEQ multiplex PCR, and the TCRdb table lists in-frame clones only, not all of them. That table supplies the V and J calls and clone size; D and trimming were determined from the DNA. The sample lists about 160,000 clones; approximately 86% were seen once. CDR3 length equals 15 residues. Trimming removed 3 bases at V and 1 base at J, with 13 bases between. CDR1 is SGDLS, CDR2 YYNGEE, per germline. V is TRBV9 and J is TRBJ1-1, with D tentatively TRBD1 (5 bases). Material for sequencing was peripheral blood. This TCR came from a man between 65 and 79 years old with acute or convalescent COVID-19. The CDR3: CASSAGTLGNTEAFF. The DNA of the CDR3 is TGTGCCAGCAGCGCCGGGACTCTCGGGAACACTGAAGCTTTCTTT.